This T cell receptor (beta chain) was observed in a study of human T cells and chemical hapten exposure (dated by TCRdb to the early 2020s). Looking at the study overall: Libraries were combined into a pool for sequencing, and differences in TCR yield between samples came mainly from small differences in library volumes within the pool. In alopecia patients, the study followed how the peripheral blood TCR repertoire changed in vivo over primary and secondary sensitization to diphenylcyclopropenone (DPC), a hapten. From each blood RNA sample, both TCR alpha and TCR beta chains were sequenced. Points the paper makes about the study in general: DPC sensitization did not change how many TCRs were above 1 in 1000 frequency, and no evidence was found of alterations in global repertoire structure. After repeated subsampling, the strength of the expansion versus patch-test correlation and the threshold at which it became significant changed.

A distance of 9 bases separates the germline ends of V and J, which lose 8 bases and 4 bases respectively. CDR1 is given as MNHEY and CDR2 as SVGEGT, both from the germline V gene. From cysteine to phenylalanine, the CDR3 is 11 amino acids long. Just CDR3 DNA is preserved here, 33 bases in frame from base 1. Remarks on this clonotype: Its recognized antigen is unknown. Base quality data are lacking; no much larger clone is found one base away.

Libraries were constructed by RACE. Sequencing relied on a NextSeq 500. During library preparation, unique molecular identifiers were attached to individual cDNA molecules so that TCRs could be counted quantitatively and reproducibly. The paper's processing steps were these. The median number of TCRs per sample was approximately 93,000, ranging from 23,224 to 690,600. V, J and CDR3 annotation of the TCR reads was carried out using the Decombinator software suite. Every sample was subsampled to the same number of TCRs (28,000) for the PS versus PT1 abundance plots. TCRs were defined as expanded if absent before sensitization and observed at least eight times at the 2-week time point. The public reads were quality trimmed at Q25 with fastp and then assembled into clones with MiXCR by TCRdb, keeping productive beta chains. Entries are consolidated by CDR3 protein sequence, retaining the most common genes and DNA. The V and J calls and clone size are TCRdb's, not the authors'. The sample contains around 70,000 distinct CDR3 sequences, approximately 6.5% of them found a single time. The ten largest clones take up around 3.4% of the sample.

The sample's time point label is to be understood as: healthy volunteer bleed at 6 weeks. Total RNA was extracted from unfractionated whole blood that had been collected in Tempus Blood RNA tubes. Roughly 5 healthy volunteers served as TCR sequencing controls and were bled at day 0, 2 weeks and 6 weeks. The rearranged chain carries TRBV6-2 or TRBV6-3 and TRBJ2-7, with the D gene call left open. Sequencing was done on a sample of whole blood. This TCR was recovered from a female donor in good health. Some clones in this sample may be carry-over from other donors' samples. The bases read TGTGCCAGCGCTGTCGGGTACGAGCAGTACTTC. This translates into CASAVGYEQYF.